The clone carrying this T cell receptor beta chain was detected only a few times. Its antigen remains unidentified. An end of the junction does not agree with germline; a read error may underlie this. Documented time point: newly diagnosed GD, antithyroid drugs for less than 3 months. TCR sequences were obtained from RNA taken from PBMCs. The CDR3 spans 13 residues. The germline V gene has CDR1 GTSNPN and CDR2 SVGIG (reference sequence). Construction of the TCR beta libraries employed iRepertoire HTBI primers in conjunction with Arm-PCR of CDR3 regions. In the authors' methods: Looking across samples, the authors found some 60 TRBV and 13 to 15 TRBJ segments. TCRdb called the multiplex PCR reads again in MiXCR, with one record for every CDR3 protein. These V and J calls rely on TCRdb rather than the paper's analysis. This table holds about 440,000 distinct CDR3 sequences, under 15% found once. The data stem from a study of regulatory T cells in long-lasting Graves disease. Study findings and constraints: Persistent Graves' patients showed less TCR diversity than newly diagnosed ones.

The sample also formed part of further work on T cells in Graves' hyperthyroidism and ophthalmopathy. That work adds: With the HTBI primer set, the TCR CDR3 went through a first round of RT-PCR. Before onset, by a median of approximately 6.2 months, the model predicted ophthalmopathy.

The V and J genes are TRBV30 and TRBJ1-1; TRBD1 is a possible D gene (5 bases). Here the sequenced sample was peripheral blood mononuclear cells (PBMCs), taken at new diagnosis, from a patient treated with antithyroid drugs. The sequence came from a woman in her 30s with Graves disease. The chain's CDR3 is CARDRRVNTETFF. The CDR3 DNA is TGTGCCCGGGACCGGAGGGTGAACACTGAAACTTTCTTT.